This T cell receptor beta chain originates from a study of blood T cell repertoires in COVID-19. At the level of the study: PBMCs, B-cell-depleted T cells, or T cells provided the cDNA or gDNA that made up the material.

Per the study methods: Amplification from reference gene primers served as the basis for estimated nucleated cell counts. The method was immunoSEQ multiplex PCR; TCRdb's version includes in-frame clones alone and lacks a portion of them. The DNA gave D and trimming, while V, J and clone size come from that table. Among fewer than 150,000 clones listed, approximately 84% were seen once. This CDR3 has 15 residues. Germline CDR1 reads LNHNV; CDR2 reads YYDKDF (reference sequence). V gave up 0 bases and J gave up 4 bases; unmatched junction bases: 2. Input material: peripheral blood. The rearrangement links TRBV15 to TRBJ2-1; 8 nucleotides match TRBD2. The clonotype originates from a human donor in a cohort sampled during active COVID-19. The CDR3 nucleotides are TGTGCCACCAGCAGAGAAACGGGGGGGTACAATGAGCAGTTCTTC. This gives the protein CATSRETGGYNEQFF. Full variable domain (remainder filled in from reference TRBV15 and TRBJ2-1): DAMVIQNPRYQVTQFGKPVTLSCSQTLNHNVMYWYQQKSSQAPKLLFHYYDKDFNNEADTPDNFQSRRPNTSFCFLDIRSPGLGDTAMYLCATSRETGGYNEQFFGPGTRLTVL.